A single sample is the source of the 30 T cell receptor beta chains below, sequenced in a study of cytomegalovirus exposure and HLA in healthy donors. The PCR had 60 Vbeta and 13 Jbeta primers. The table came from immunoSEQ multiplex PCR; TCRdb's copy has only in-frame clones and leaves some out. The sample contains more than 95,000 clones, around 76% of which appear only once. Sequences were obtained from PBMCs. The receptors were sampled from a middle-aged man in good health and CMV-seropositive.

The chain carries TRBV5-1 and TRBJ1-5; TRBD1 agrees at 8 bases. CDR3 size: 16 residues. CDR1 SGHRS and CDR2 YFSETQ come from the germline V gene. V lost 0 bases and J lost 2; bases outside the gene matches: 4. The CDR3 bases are TGCGCCAGCAGCTTGGAGCCGGGACAGGGCAATCAGCCCCAGCATTTT. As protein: CASSLEPGQGNQPQHF.

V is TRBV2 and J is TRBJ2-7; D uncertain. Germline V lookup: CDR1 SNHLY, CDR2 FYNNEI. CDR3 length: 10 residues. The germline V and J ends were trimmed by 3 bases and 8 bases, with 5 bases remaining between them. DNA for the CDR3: TGTGCCAGCAGTGAGGCCCAGCAGTACTTC. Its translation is CASSEAQQYF.

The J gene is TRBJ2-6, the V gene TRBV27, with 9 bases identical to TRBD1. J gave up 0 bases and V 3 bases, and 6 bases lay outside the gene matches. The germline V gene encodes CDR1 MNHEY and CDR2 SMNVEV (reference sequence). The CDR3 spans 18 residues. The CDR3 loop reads CASSFWTGATSGANVLTF. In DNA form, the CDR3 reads TGTGCCAGCAGTTTTTGGACAGGGGCGACCTCTGGGGCCAACGTCCTGACTTTC.

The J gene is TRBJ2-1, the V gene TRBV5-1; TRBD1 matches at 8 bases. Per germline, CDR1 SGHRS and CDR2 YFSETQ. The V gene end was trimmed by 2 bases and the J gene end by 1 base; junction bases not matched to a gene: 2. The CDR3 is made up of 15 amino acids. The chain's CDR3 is CASSLQGGSYNEQFF. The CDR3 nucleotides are TGCGCCAGCAGCTTACAGGGGGGTTCCTACAATGAGCAGTTCTTC.

CDR3 DNA: TGTGCCAGCAGTTTGCAGGGGGCAGCGGGAGATACGCAGTATTTT. As protein: CASSLQGAAGDTQYF. The rearrangement uses TRBV6-5 and TRBJ2-3; 8 nucleotides line up with TRBD1. The CDR3 is 15 amino acids. V lost 4 bases to trimming and J lost 5 bases; unmatched junction nucleotides: 8. Germline V gene lookup returns CDR1 MNHEY and CDR2 SVGAGI.

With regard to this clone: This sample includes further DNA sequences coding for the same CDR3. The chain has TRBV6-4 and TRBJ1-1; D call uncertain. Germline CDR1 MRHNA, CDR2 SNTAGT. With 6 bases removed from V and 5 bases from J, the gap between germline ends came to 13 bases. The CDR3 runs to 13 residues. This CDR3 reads CASRTRVGTEAFF. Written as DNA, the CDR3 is TGTGCCAGCAGAACACGGGTGGGTACTGAAGCTTTCTTT.

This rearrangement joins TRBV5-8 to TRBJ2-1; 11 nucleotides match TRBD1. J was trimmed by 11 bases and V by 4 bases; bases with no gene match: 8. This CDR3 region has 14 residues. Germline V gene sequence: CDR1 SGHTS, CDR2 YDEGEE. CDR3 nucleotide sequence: TGTGCCAGCAGCGGCCGGACAGGGGGCTGGAAGCAGTTCTTC. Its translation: CASSGRTGGWKQFF.

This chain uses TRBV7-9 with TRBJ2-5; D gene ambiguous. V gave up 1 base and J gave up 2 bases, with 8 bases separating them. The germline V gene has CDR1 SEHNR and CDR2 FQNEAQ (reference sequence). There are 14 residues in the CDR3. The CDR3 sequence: CASSLGAAQETQYF. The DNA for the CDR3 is TGTGCCAGCAGCTTAGGGGCAGCTCAAGAGACCCAGTACTTC.

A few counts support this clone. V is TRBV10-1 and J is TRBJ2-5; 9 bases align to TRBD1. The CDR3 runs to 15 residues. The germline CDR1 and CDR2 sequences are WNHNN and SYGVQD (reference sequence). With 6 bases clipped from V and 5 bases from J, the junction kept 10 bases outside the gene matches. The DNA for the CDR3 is TGCGCCAGCAGGAAGGGACAGGGTGGATCGGAGACCCAGTACTTC. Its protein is CASRKGQGGSETQYF.

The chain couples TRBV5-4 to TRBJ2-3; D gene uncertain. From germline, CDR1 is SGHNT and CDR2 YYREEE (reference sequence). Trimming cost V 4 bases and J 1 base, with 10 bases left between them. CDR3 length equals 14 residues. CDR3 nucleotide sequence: TGTGCCAGCAGCCTGCGCGAGGGCACAGATACGCAGTATTTT. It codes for CASSLREGTDTQYF.

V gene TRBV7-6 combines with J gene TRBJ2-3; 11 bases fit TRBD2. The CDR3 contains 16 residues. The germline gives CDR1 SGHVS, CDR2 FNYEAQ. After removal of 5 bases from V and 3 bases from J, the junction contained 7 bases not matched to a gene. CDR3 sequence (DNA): TGTGCCAGCAGCGCTTTTCTAGCGGGAGGTACAGATACGCAGTATTTT. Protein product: CASSAFLAGGTDTQYF. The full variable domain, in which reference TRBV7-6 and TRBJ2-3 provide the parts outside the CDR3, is GAGVSQSPRYKVTKRGQDVALRCDPISGHVSLYWYRQALGQGPEFLTYFNYEAQQDKSGLPNDRFSAERPEGSISTLTIQRTEQRDSAMYRCASSAFLAGGTDTQYFGPGTRLTVL.

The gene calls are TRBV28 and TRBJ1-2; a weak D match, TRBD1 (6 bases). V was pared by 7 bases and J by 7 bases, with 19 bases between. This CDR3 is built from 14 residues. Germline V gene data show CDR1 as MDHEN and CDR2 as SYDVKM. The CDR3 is CASKTWDISGGYTF. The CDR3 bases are TGTGCCAGCAAAACGTGGGACATTTCGGGTGGCTACACCTTC.

For the CDR3, the DNA is TGTGCCAGCAGCTTTAGTTTTAGCACAGATACGCAGTATTTT. It translates to CASSFSFSTDTQYF. The chain uses TRBV5-4 and TRBJ2-3; unclear D gene. Between the trimmed V and J ends, which lost 2 bases and 0 bases, there was a span of 7 bases. The germline gives CDR1 SGHNT, CDR2 YYREEE (reference sequence). The CDR3 consists of 14 residues.

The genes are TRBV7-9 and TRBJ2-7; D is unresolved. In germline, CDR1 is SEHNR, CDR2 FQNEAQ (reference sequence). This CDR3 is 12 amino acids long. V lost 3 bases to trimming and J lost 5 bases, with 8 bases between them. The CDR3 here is CASSFRSNEQYF. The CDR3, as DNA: TGTGCCAGCAGCTTTCGGAGTAACGAGCAGTACTTC.

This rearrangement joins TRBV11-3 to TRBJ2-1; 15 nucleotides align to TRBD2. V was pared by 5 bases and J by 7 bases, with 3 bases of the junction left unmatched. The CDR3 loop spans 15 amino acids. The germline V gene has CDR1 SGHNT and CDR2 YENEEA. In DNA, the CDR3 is TGTGCCAGCAGCAGGGGACTAGCGGGGGGAAATGAGCAGTTCTTC. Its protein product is CASSRGLAGGNEQFF.

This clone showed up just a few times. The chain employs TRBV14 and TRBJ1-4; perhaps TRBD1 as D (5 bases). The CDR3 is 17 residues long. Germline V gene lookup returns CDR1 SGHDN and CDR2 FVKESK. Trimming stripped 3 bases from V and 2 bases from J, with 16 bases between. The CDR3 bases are TGTGCCAGCAGCCACCAGGGCCTACGACCGACTAATGAAAAACTGTTTTTT. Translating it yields CASSHQGLRPTNEKLFF.

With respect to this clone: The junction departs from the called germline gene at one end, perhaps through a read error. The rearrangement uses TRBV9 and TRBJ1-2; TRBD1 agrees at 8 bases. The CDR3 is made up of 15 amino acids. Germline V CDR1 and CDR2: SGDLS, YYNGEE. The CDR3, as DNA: TGTGCCAGCAGCGGGACAGGGATGGGTAACTATGGCTACGCCTTC. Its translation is CASSGTGMGNYGYAF.

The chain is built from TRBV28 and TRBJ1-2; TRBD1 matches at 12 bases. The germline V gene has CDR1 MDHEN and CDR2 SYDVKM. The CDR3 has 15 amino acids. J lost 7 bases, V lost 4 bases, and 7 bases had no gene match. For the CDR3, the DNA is TGTGCCAGCAGTTCACCCGGGACAGGGGGCGTTGGCTACACCTTC. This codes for CASSSPGTGGVGYTF.

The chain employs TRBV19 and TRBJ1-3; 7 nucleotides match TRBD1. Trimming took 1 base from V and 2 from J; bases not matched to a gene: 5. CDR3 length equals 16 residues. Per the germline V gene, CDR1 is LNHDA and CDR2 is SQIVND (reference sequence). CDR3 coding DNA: TGTGCCAGTAGTATAGTGGCAGACAGGGCTGGAAACACCATATATTTT. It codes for CASSIVADRAGNTIYF.

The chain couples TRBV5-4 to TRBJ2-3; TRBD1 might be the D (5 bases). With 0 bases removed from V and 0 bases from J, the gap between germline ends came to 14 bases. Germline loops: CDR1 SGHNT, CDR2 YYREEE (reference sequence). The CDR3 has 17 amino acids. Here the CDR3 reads CASSLAGSGSSTDTQYF. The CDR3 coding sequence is TGTGCCAGCAGCTTGGCAGGGTCCGGGTCGAGCACAGATACGCAGTATTTT.

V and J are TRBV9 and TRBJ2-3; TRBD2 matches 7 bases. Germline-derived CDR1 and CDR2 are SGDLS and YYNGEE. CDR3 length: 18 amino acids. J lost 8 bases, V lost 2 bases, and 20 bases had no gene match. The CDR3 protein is CASSVGGLGAGFHGTQYF. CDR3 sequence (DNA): TGTGCCAGCAGCGTGGGTGGATTGGGAGCGGGGTTTCATGGTACGCAGTATTTT.

The DNA of the CDR3 is TGTGCCAGAAGCTTTCTCACACGACAGGGAACTAACTATGGCTACACCTTC. Protein product: CARSFLTRQGTNYGYTF. The chain combines TRBV5-3 with TRBJ1-2, with 7 bases lining up with TRBD1. TRBV5-3 is recorded as an ORF, its role being uncertain. The CDR3 covers 17 residues. Trimming cost V 2 bases and J 0 bases; bases outside gene matches: 10.

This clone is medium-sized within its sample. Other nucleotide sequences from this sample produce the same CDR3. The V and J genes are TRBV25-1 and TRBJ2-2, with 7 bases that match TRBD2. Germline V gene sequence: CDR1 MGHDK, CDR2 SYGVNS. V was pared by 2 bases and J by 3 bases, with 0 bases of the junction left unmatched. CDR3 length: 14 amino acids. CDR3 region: CASSEAGDTGELFF. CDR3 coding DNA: TGTGCCAGCAGTGAAGCGGGGGACACCGGGGAGCTGTTTTTT.

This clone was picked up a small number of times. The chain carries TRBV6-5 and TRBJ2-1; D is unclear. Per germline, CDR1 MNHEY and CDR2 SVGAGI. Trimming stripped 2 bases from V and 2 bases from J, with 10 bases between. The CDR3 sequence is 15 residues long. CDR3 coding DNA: TGTGCCAGCAGTTACACCCCCGGTACCTACAATGAGCAGTTCTTC. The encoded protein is CASSYTPGTYNEQFF.

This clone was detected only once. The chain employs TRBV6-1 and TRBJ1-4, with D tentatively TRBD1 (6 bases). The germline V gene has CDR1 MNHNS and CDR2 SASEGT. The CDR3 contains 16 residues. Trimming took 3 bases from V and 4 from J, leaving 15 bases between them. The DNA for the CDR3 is TGTGCCAGCAGTGAGCCACCAGGGGCCGATAATGAAAAACTGTTTTTT. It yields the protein CASSEPPGADNEKLFF.

CDR3 loop: CASRGLEANTGELFF. As DNA, the CDR3 is TGTGCCAGCAGGGGACTGGAGGCGAACACCGGGGAGCTGTTTTTT. The V gene is TRBV9, the J gene TRBJ2-2; D is perhaps TRBD2 (6 bases). Germline CDR1 is SGDLS and CDR2 is YYNGEE. With 5 bases removed from V and 0 bases from J, the gap between germline ends came to 11 bases. The CDR3 totals 15 residues.

In DNA, the CDR3 is TGTGCCAGCAGCTTGACAGGGGGCTATGGCTACACCTTC. This encodes CASSLTGGYGYTF. The chain couples TRBV7-2 to TRBJ1-2; 9 bases are shared with TRBD1. The CDR3 is 13 residues long. Per germline, CDR1 SGHTA and CDR2 FQGNSA. The V and J ends lost 3 bases and 4 bases, in that order; junction bases with no gene match: 0. Full variable domain (missing parts from reference TRBV7-2 and TRBJ1-2): GAGVSQSPSNKVTEKGKDVELRCDPISGHTALYWYRQSLGQGLEFLIYFQGNSAPDKSGLPSDRFSAERTGGSVSTLTIQRTQQEDSAVYLCASSLTGGYGYTFGSGTRLTVV.

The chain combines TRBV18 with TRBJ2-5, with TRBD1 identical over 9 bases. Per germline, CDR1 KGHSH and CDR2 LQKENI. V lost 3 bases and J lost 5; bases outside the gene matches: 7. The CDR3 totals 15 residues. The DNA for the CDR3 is TGTGCCAGCTCACCTCTGACAGGGGGTCGGGAGACCCAGTACTTC. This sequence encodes CASSPLTGGRETQYF. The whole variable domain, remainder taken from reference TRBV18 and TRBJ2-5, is NAGVMQNPRHLVRRRGQEARLRCSPMKGHSHVYWYRQLPEEGLKFMVYLQKENIIDESGMPKERFSAEFPKEGPSILRIQQVVRGDSAAYFCASSPLTGGRETQYFGPGTRLLVL.

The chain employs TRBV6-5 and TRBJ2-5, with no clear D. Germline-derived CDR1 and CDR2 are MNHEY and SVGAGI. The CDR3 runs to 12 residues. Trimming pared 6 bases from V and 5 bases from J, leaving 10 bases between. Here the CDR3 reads CASSPFGETQYF. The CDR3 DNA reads TGTGCCAGCAGCCCCTTCGGGGAGACCCAGTACTTC.

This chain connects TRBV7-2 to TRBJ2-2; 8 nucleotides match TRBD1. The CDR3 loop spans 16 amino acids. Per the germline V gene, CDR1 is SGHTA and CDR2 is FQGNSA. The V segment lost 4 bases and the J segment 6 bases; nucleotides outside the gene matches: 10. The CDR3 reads CASSSNGQGSAGELFF. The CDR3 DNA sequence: TGTGCCAGCAGCTCGAATGGACAGGGATCCGCCGGGGAGCTGTTTTTT.